These T cell receptor beta chains were read from a single sample in a study of T cell clonotyping in hematopoietic cell transplantation. Clones were read by immunoSEQ multiplex PCR, and TCRdb kept only the in-frame ones, dropping some. The sample contains tens of thousands of clones, about 85% of which appear only once. The sequenced sample was peripheral blood mononuclear cells, obtained before stem cell transplant. The receptor set was obtained from a man aged 60 to 75 with acute myeloid leukemia. Some clones in this sample may be carry-over from other donors' samples. Both conserved end residues are part of each CDR3. A D gene is named only where the DNA matches it firmly. Where a row states a size, it is once, few, many or the class of an expanded clone; other rows omit it.

NA,TRBV28,TRBJ1-1,few,CASRSGETEAFF,TGTGCCAGCAGGTCGGGGGAGACTGAAGCTTTCTTT
TRBD1,TRBV14,TRBJ1-1,NA,CASSQDRGQVNTEAFF,TGTGCCAGCAGCCAAGATCGAGGACAGGTTAACACTGAAGCTTTCTTT
NA,TRBV2,TRBJ1-5,NA,CASTGEGIYQPQHF,TGTGCCAGCACTGGGGAGGGTATCTATCAGCCCCAGCATTTT
NA,TRBV7-9,TRBJ2-7,few,CASSGGGYEQYF,TGTGCCAGCAGCGGTGGGGGCTACGAGCAGTACTTC
NA,TRBV4-3,TRBJ1-1,NA,CASSPSRSAAEAFF,TGCGCCAGCAGCCCCTCGAGGTCGGCGGCTGAAGCTTTCTTT
NA,TRBV11-2,TRBJ1-2,NA,CASSEANYGYTF,TGTGCCAGCAGCGAAGCGAACTATGGCTACACCTTC
TRBD1,TRBV18,TRBJ1-5,NA,CASSRDRGGNQPQHF,TGTGCCAGCTCACGGGACAGGGGTGGCAATCAGCCCCAGCATTTT
NA,TRBV7-2,TRBJ1-2,NA,CASSTDSSANGYTF,TGTGCCAGCAGCACCGACAGCTCCGCCAATGGCTACACCTTC
NA,TRBV2,TRBJ2-3,NA,CASLRSSTDTQYF,TGTGCCAGTCTCCGGTCTAGCACAGATACGCAGTATTTT
NA,TRBV7-4,TRBJ1-4,NA,CATEDRTNEKLFF,TGTGCCACTGAGGACAGAACTAATGAAAAACTGTTTTTT
NA,TRBV19,TRBJ1-6,NA,CASRGRGATYNSPLHF,TGTGCCAGTAGGGGACGGGGGGCCACCTATAATTCACCCCTCCACTTT